A single sample is the source of the 7 T cell receptor beta chains below, sequenced in a study of lymphopenia after photon versus proton radiotherapy. Some clones are missing from TCRdb's copy, which holds only in-frame ones; the method was immunoSEQ multiplex PCR. This table holds tens of thousands of clones, around 86% found once. The starting material was peripheral blood, obtained from a patient treated with proton-based radiotherapy. The receptors derive from a woman between 70 and 85 years old with pancreatic cancer.

A single count supports this clone. The identical CDR3 is also encoded by other nucleotide sequences in the sample. The J gene is TRBJ2-2, the V gene TRBV29-1, with a weak D call TRBD2 (5 bases). V was trimmed by 3 bases and J by 1 base, leaving 9 bases between them. This CDR3 is 14 amino acids long. Germline loops: CDR1 SQVTM, CDR2 ANQGSEA. CDR3 amino acids: CSVDGGLNTGELFF. The CDR3 region has the DNA TGCAGCGTTGACGGCGGACTGAACACCGGGGAGCTGTTTTTT.

This chain connects TRBV28 to TRBJ2-5; D perhaps matches TRBD1 (6 bases). V shed 3 bases and J shed 1 base, with 15 bases lying between them. The CDR3 runs 16 residues. Germline V gene data show CDR1 as MDHEN and CDR2 as SYDVKM. DNA of the CDR3: TGTGCCAGCAGTTTCCTCACTACAGGGTTCCAAGAGACCCAGTACTTC. Translation: CASSFLTTGFQETQYF.

The rearrangement joins TRBV28 to TRBJ1-2; tentatively, D is TRBD1 (6 bases). The germline gives CDR1 MDHEN, CDR2 SYDVKM. This CDR3 is 14 amino acids long. Trimming cost V 10 bases and J 0 bases, with 15 bases left between them. For the CDR3, the DNA is TGTGCCATAACCACAGGGATTACTAACTATGGCTACACCTTC. Residues: CAITTGITNYGYTF.

J is TRBJ2-7 and V is TRBV7-2; D gene ambiguous. Per germline, CDR1 SGHTA and CDR2 FQGNSA. The CDR3 is 16 amino acids. With 4 bases removed from V and 3 bases from J, the gap between germline ends came to 19 bases. CDR3 DNA sequence: TGTGCCAGCAGCTCCCAGCAAGTCACGTTAAGCTACGAGCAGTACTTC. It specifies CASSSQQVTLSYEQYF.

This rearrangement joins TRBV9 to TRBJ1-1; perhaps TRBD1 as D (5 bases). The CDR3 totals 14 residues. Germline CDR1 is SGDLS and CDR2 is YYNGEE. V was shortened by 3 bases and J by 5 bases, with 14 bases between the two germline ends. CDR3 coding DNA: TGTGCCAGCAGCGGCGTAGGGGCGGTAACTGAAGCTTTCTTT. It codes for CASSGVGAVTEAFF.

The CDR3 DNA is TGCGCCAGCAGCGACTTGGGAGCTTGGGGGACCGCATCCGGGGAGCTGTTTTTT. This translates into CASSDLGAWGTASGELFF. The chain combines TRBV5-1 with TRBJ2-2; either TRBD1 or TRBD2 may fit D (5 bases each). V dropped 4 bases and J dropped 6 bases, with 25 bases sitting between them. The CDR3 covers 18 residues. Germline V gene lookup returns CDR1 SGHRS and CDR2 YFSETQ.

The gene calls are TRBV12-5 and TRBJ2-2; D perhaps matches TRBD2 (5 bases). The ends were cut back, 0 bases at V and 7 bases at J, with 12 bases in the middle. This CDR3 is 15 amino acids long. Germline CDR1 and CDR2: LGHNT and FRNRAP. The CDR3 sequence: CASGLVQYGVGELFF. CDR3 in DNA: TGTGCTAGTGGTTTGGTACAATACGGGGTCGGGGAGCTGTTTTTT.